This T cell receptor beta chain is drawn from a study of CD8 T cells in Susac syndrome. The germline V gene encodes CDR1 SGHTA and CDR2 FQGTGA. This CDR3 region has 14 residues. With V trimmed by 5 bases and J by 2 bases, 5 bases remained unmatched. Reverse transcription of roughly 0.45 to 1 ug RNA was performed with random hexamers. TCRdb passed the immunoSEQ multiplex PCR reads through MiXCR, listing each CDR3 protein once. The data hold 95,000 to 150,000 distinct CDR3 sequences, with around 94% observed a single time. This rearrangement joins TRBV7-3 to TRBJ1-2, with 7 bases identical to TRBD1. Sequences were obtained from CD4+ T cells from PBMCs. This TCR came from a human donor in good health. DNA of the CDR3: TGTGCCAGCAGCCCGGGACAGCCGAACTATGGCTACACCTTC. Its protein is CASSPGQPNYGYTF.